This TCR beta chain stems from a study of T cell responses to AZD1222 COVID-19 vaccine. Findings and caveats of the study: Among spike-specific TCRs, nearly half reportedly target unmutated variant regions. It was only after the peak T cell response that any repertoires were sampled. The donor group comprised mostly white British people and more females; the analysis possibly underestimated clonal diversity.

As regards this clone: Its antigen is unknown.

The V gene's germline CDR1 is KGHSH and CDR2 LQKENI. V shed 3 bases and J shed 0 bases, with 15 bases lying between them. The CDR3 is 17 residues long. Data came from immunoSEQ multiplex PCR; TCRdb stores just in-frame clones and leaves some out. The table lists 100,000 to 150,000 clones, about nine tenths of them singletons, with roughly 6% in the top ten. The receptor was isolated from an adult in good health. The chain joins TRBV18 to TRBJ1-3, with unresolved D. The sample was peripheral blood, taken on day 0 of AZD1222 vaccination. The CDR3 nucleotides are TGTGCCAGCTCACCGCTCGGCCGATCCCTCTCTGGAAACACCATATATTTT. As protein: CASSPLGRSLSGNTIYF.